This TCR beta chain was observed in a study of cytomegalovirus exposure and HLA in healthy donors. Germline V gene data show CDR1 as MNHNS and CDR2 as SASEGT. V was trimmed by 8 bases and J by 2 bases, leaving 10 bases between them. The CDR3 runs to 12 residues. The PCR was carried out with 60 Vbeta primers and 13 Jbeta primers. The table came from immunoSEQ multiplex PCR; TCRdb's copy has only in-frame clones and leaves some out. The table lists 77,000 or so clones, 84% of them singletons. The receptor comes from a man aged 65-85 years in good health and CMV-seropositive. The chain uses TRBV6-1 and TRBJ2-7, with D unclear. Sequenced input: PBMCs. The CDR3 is CASGPDPYEQYF. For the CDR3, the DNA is TGTGCCAGCGGCCCAGATCCCTACGAGCAGTACTTC.